This T cell receptor beta chain is from a study of immune heterogeneity within non-small cell lung tumors. Study in general: Of all tumors, 4 turned out to be squamous cell carcinomas, some 10 were non-squamous carcinomas and 1 was not otherwise specified.

As template, the study used bulk tumor genomic DNA at 500 to 750 ng per sample. During surgery, several far-apart biopsies were obtained from every primary tumor. Their non-small cell lung cancer was newly diagnosed and untreated, and the patients underwent curative surgery. This clonotype is medium-sized. The ends were cut back, 6 bases at V and 6 bases at J, with 15 bases in the middle. There are 14 residues in the CDR3. Germline values: CDR1 MNHNS, CDR2 SASEGT. Amplification of TCR beta CDR3 was performed by multiplex PCR with 32 V and 13 J primers. TCRdb called the multiplex PCR reads again in MiXCR, with one record for every CDR3 protein. Of a few thousand distinct CDR3 sequences in the sample, about 24% are singletons; the top ten hold just under 20%.

The clonotype originates from a man between 60 and 70 years old with non-small cell lung cancer. This chain connects TRBV6-1 to TRBJ1-5, with D possibly matching TRBD1 (5 bases). The sample taken for sequencing was lung tumor tissue. CDR3: CASRQAGRGQPQHF. CDR3 coding DNA: TGTGCCAGCAGACAGGCGGGTCGGGGTCAGCCCCAGCATTTT.